The 29 T cell receptor beta chains listed next were all sequenced from one sample in a study of shared clonotypes between healthy human individuals. Using immunoSEQ multiplex PCR, the repertoire was profiled, and TCRdb retains in-frame clones only, with some absent. The sample has about 1 million clones; more than 65% are singletons. Sequencing was done on a sample of memory CD4+ T cells sorted from blood. The subset is: CD45RA-negative fraction. The receptors derive from a man younger than 35 in good health.

The chain joins TRBV15 to TRBJ2-1; possibly TRBD1 or TRBD2 for D (5 bases each). The germline V and J ends were trimmed by 0 bases and 6 bases, with 9 bases remaining between them. The CDR3 length is 14 residues. The germline V gene encodes CDR1 LNHNV and CDR2 YYDKDF (reference sequence). CDR3: CATSRDGTINEQFF. The CDR3 nucleotides read TGTGCCACCAGCAGAGATGGGACCATCAATGAGCAGTTCTTC.

This chain's CDR3 is CASSFYPRGNTEAFF. CDR3 in DNA: TGTGCCAGCAGTTTCTACCCGCGGGGGAACACTGAAGCTTTCTTT. The J gene is TRBJ1-1, the V gene TRBV6-5; D gene ambiguous. Looked up from germline, CDR1 is MNHEY and CDR2 is SVGAGI. V gave up 4 bases and J gave up 1 base, with 13 bases separating them. The CDR3 loop spans 15 amino acids.

The V gene is TRBV30, the J gene TRBJ2-6; no clear D gene. CDR1 and CDR2 (germline): GTSNPN, SVGIG (reference sequence). This CDR3 comprises 14 residues. V lost 2 bases, J lost 0 bases, and 5 bases lay in between. DNA for the CDR3: TGTGCCTGGAGTTTCAGCTCTGGGGCCAACGTCCTGACTTTC. The encoded protein is CAWSFSSGANVLTF.

The rearrangement uses TRBV5-4 and TRBJ1-4; D is perhaps TRBD1 (5 bases). The CDR3 is made up of 15 amino acids. V gave up 4 bases and J gave up 10 bases, with 20 bases separating them. CDR1 is SGHNT and CDR2 is YYREEE in the germline V gene (reference sequence). CDR3 DNA: TGTGCCAGCAGCCTGTTGTGGGTAAGCGGGGGAAAACTGTTTTTT. It specifies CASSLLWVSGGKLFF.

The chain carries TRBV2 and TRBJ2-3; D is perhaps TRBD1 (6 bases). The germline CDR1 and CDR2 sequences are SNHLY and FYNNEI. The CDR3 consists of 13 residues. CDR3: CASSFTGQDTQYF. The CDR3 nucleotides are TGTGCGAGCTCATTCACAGGGCAAGATACGCAGTATTTT.

This chain joins TRBV6-5 and TRBJ2-1; weak D call: TRBD2 (6 bases). CDR1 MNHEY and CDR2 SVGAGI come from the germline V gene. V lost 4 bases and J 8 bases, leaving 21 bases between the germline ends. The CDR3 consists of 16 residues. The CDR3, as DNA: TGTGCCAGCAGTTCTACCGGGACTTCTGTTCTGCATGAGCAGTTCTTC. Protein product: CASSSTGTSVLHEQFF.

This clone was detected ten times or more. This chain links TRBV30 with TRBJ2-7; D assignment may be TRBD1 or TRBD2 (5 bases each). The CDR3 runs to 20 residues. Trimming pared 1 base from V and 0 bases from J, leaving 28 bases between. Germline values: CDR1 GTSNPN, CDR2 SVGIG (reference sequence). CDR3 bases: TGTGCCTGGAGTGGTTACTCCGGGACGGTTACATCTTTCAGCTCCTACGAGCAGTACTTC. Translated: CAWSGYSGTVTSFSSYEQYF.

For the CDR3, the DNA is TGTGCCTGGAGCGTCGGGTCGCCGCTGTCATACAATGAGCAGTTCTTC. Residues: CAWSVGSPLSYNEQFF. The chain couples TRBV30 to TRBJ2-1, with D uncertain. This CDR3 is built from 16 residues. Germline lookup yields CDR1 GTSNPN and CDR2 SVGIG (reference sequence). V gave up 3 bases and J gave up 4 bases, with 19 bases separating them.

V gene TRBV10-3 combines with J gene TRBJ1-1, with D maybe TRBD1 (6 bases). Deletions cut 11 bases from V and 0 bases from J, with 16 bases between. The V gene's germline CDR1 is ENHRY and CDR2 SYGVKD. The CDR3 contains 14 residues. The CDR3 here is CALRQDPMNTEAFF. The CDR3 coding sequence is TGTGCCCTCCGACAGGATCCCATGAACACTGAAGCTTTCTTT.

V gene TRBV25-1 combines with J gene TRBJ1-1; D not certain. The CDR3 spans 14 residues. Germline values: CDR1 MGHDK, CDR2 SYGVNS. V lost 1 base and J 1 base, leaving 7 bases between the germline ends. CDR3 DNA sequence: TGTGCCAGCAGTGAATTGAAGGAGAACACTGAAGCTTTCTTT. Amino acids: CASSELKENTEAFF. The full variable domain, in which reference TRBV25-1 and TRBJ1-1 provide the parts outside the CDR3, is EADIYQTPRYLVIGTGKKITLECSQTMGHDKMYWYQQDPGMELHLIHYSYGVNSTEKGDLSSESTVSRIRTEHFPLTLESARPSHTSQYLCASSELKENTEAFFGQGTRLTVV.

The CDR3 region is CASSIYRGENIQYF. CDR3 nucleotides: TGTGCCAGCAGCATATACAGGGGGGAAAACATTCAGTACTTC. The chain couples TRBV5-6 to TRBJ2-4; 8 bases align to TRBD1. The CDR3 runs to 14 residues. V dropped 4 bases and J dropped 5; count of bases not matched to a gene: 5. Germline values: CDR1 SGHDT, CDR2 YYEEEE.

This clone was observed a handful of times. The V gene is TRBV30, the J gene TRBJ1-2; 9 bases are shared with TRBD1. With V trimmed by 3 bases and J by 5 bases, 4 bases remained unmatched. This CDR3 is 13 amino acids long. CDR1 and CDR2 from the germline V gene are GTSNPN and SVGIG (reference sequence). CDR3 nucleotides: TGTGCCTGGAGCCCAGGACAGGGGTATGGCTACACCTTC. Translating it yields CAWSPGQGYGYTF.

The chain carries TRBV27 and TRBJ1-2; 10 bases are a match to TRBD1. The CDR3 runs to 15 residues. V was pared by 6 bases and J by 4 bases, with 8 bases of the junction left unmatched. Germline CDR1 MNHEY, CDR2 SMNVEV (reference sequence). CDR3 amino acids: CASRHEWTGGYGYTF. In nucleotides, the CDR3 is TGTGCCAGCAGGCATGAATGGACAGGGGGCTATGGCTACACCTTC.

The V and J genes are TRBV5-1 and TRBJ2-3; no firm D call. Trimming cost V 5 bases and J 5 bases, with 12 bases left between them. The CDR3 totals 13 residues. CDR1 is SGHRS, CDR2 YFSETQ, per germline. The CDR3: CASRLTSQDTQYF. CDR3 nucleotide sequence: TGCGCCAGCAGATTAACATCCCAAGATACGCAGTATTTT.

The V call is TRBV6-1, the J call TRBJ2-7; maybe TRBD1 (6 bases). Trimming took 4 bases from V and 0 from J, leaving 22 bases between them. CDR1 and CDR2 (germline): MNHNS, SASEGT. The CDR3 covers 18 residues. The CDR3 DNA follows: TGTGCCAGCAGTGGGGCCGGGTTAGGGACACGGAGCTCCTACGAGCAGTACTTC. Its protein is CASSGAGLGTRSSYEQYF.

The chain links TRBV5-1 to TRBJ2-1; TRBD1 or TRBD2 may be the D gene (5 bases each). The CDR3 is 13 residues long. V gave up 4 bases and J gave up 5 bases, with 10 bases separating them. Germline CDR1 reads SGHRS; CDR2 reads YFSETQ. CDR3 protein: CASSDQGDNEQFF. The CDR3 DNA follows: TGCGCCAGCAGCGACCAGGGAGACAATGAGCAGTTCTTC.

This chain connects TRBV4-3 to TRBJ1-1, with TRBD1 identical over 9 bases. The germline gives CDR1 LGHNA, CDR2 YSLEER. J gave up 3 bases and V 5 bases, and 7 bases lay outside the gene matches. CDR3 length equals 15 residues. For the CDR3, the DNA is TGCGCCAGCAGCAAAGGGACAGGGTGGGACACTGAAGCTTTCTTT. Translating it yields CASSKGTGWDTEAFF.

The gene calls are TRBV7-2 and TRBJ1-4; the D gene is possibly TRBD1 (5 bases). The CDR3 contains 13 residues. The germline CDR1 and CDR2 sequences are SGHTA and FQGNSA. Trimming shortened V by 2 bases and J by 7 bases, and 8 bases separated the two germline ends. In nucleotides, the CDR3 is TGTGCCAGCAGCTTAAGGGGAGGTGAAAAACTGTTTTTT. It codes for CASSLRGGEKLFF. The full variable domain, its missing parts supplied by reference TRBV7-2 and TRBJ1-4, is GAGVSQSPSNKVTEKGKDVELRCDPISGHTALYWYRQSLGQGLEFLIYFQGNSAPDKSGLPSDRFSAERTGGSVSTLTIQRTQQEDSAVYLCASSLRGGEKLFFGSGTQLSVL.

This clone came up once. In DNA form, the CDR3 reads TGCGCCAGCAGCCAAGATCTCGGCGGGCCGTCTCCCTACGAGCAGTACTTC. Encoded protein: CASSQDLGGPSPYEQYF. The chain uses TRBV4-3 and TRBJ2-7, with a tentative D call TRBD2 (5 bases). V was clipped by 0 bases and J by 2 bases, with 17 bases between them. Germline V gene lookup returns CDR1 LGHNA and CDR2 YSLEER. This CDR3 is built from 17 residues.

V is TRBV25-1 and J is TRBJ2-2, with TRBD1 matching over 8 bases. V shed 1 base and J 5 bases; nucleotides not matched to a gene: 9. Germline V CDR1 and CDR2: MGHDK, SYGVNS. The CDR3 covers 17 residues. The CDR3 sequence: CASSESGRGRGTGELFF. The CDR3 coding sequence is TGTGCCAGCAGTGAATCGGGCAGGGGGCGTGGTACCGGGGAGCTGTTTTTT.

The chain carries TRBV18 and TRBJ2-2, with D unresolved. V lost 0 bases and J lost 1, with 6 bases in between. Per the germline V gene, CDR1 is KGHSH and CDR2 is LQKENI. The CDR3 consists of 15 residues. The CDR3 here is CASSPPGENTGELFF. The CDR3 DNA sequence: TGTGCCAGCTCACCACCGGGTGAGAACACCGGGGAGCTGTTTTTT.

The chain joins TRBV7-9 to TRBJ1-2, with 7 positions matching TRBD1. The CDR3 is made up of 14 amino acids. In germline, CDR1 is SEHNR, CDR2 FQNEAQ (reference sequence). Trimming took 5 bases from V and 8 from J; bases not matched to a gene: 11. Written as DNA, the CDR3 is TGTGCCAGCAGCAACAGACAGGGTTCGGAGGGCTACACCTTC. Translated, it gives CASSNRQGSEGYTF.

Remarks on this clone: This same CDR3 is encoded by further DNA sequences in the sample. The chain has TRBV18 and TRBJ2-7; 9 bases map to TRBD1. The CDR3 is made up of 14 amino acids. Germline lookup yields CDR1 KGHSH and CDR2 LQKENI. V was clipped by 4 bases and J by 4 bases; unmatched bases: 5. CDR3 in amino acids: CASSRRTGEYEQYF. The CDR3 DNA sequence: TGTGCCAGCTCACGACGGACAGGGGAATACGAGCAGTACTTC.

The V call is TRBV4-1, the J call TRBJ2-5; 8 bases map to TRBD2. J gave up 1 base and V 2 bases, and 9 bases lay outside the gene matches. This CDR3 is 17 amino acids long. Germline V lookup: CDR1 MGHRA, CDR2 YSYEKL. CDR3 sequence reads: CASSQHPGGATQETQYF. The DNA for the CDR3 is TGCGCCAGCAGCCAACATCCGGGGGGGGCTACCCAAGAGACCCAGTACTTC.

The gene calls are TRBV5-1 and TRBJ1-1; 10 nucleotides match TRBD1. Germline lookup yields CDR1 SGHRS and CDR2 YFSETQ. CDR3 length equals 15 residues. V dropped 4 bases and J dropped 4; count of bases not matched to a gene: 7. The CDR3 loop is CASSAGTGVATEAFF. DNA of the CDR3: TGCGCCAGCAGCGCCGGGACAGGGGTAGCCACTGAAGCTTTCTTT.

The V and J genes are TRBV11-3 and TRBJ2-7; possible D gene TRBD2, 5 bases. Trimming pared 1 base from V and 0 bases from J, leaving 13 bases between. The CDR3 totals 16 residues. CDR1 and CDR2 from the germline V gene are SGHNT and YENEEA. As DNA, the CDR3 is TGTGCCAGCAGCTTAGGGTCCGGGAAAAACTCCTACGAGCAGTACTTC. This gives the protein CASSLGSGKNSYEQYF. The complete variable domain, with remaining parts taken from reference TRBV11-3 and TRBJ2-7, reads EAGVVQSPRYKIIEKKQPVAFWCNPISGHNTLYWYLQNLGQGPELLIRYENEEAVDDSQLPKDRFSAERLKGVDSTLKIQPAELGDSAVYLCASSLGSGKNSYEQYFGPGTRLTVT.

The chain combines TRBV7-9 with TRBJ2-3, with 9 bases identical to TRBD1. The CDR3 sequence is 18 residues long. Germline CDR1 SEHNR, CDR2 FQNEAQ (reference sequence). V was pared by 5 bases and J by 4 bases, with 16 bases of the junction left unmatched. This chain's CDR3 is CASSLGQGVFMGADTQYF. The CDR3 region has the DNA TGTGCCAGCAGCCTGGGACAGGGTGTTTTTATGGGGGCAGATACGCAGTATTTT.

The chain links TRBV2 to TRBJ2-5; D possibly uses TRBD1 or TRBD2 (5 bases each). The CDR3 has 17 amino acids. The V end lost 3 bases, the J end lost 0 bases, and 17 bases lay between the germline ends. The V gene's germline CDR1 is SNHLY and CDR2 FYNNEI. In DNA, the CDR3 is TGTGCCAGCAGTGAGTTAGGGAGACAGATGTACCAAGAGACCCAGTACTTC. The encoded protein is CASSELGRQMYQETQYF.

The chain employs TRBV19 and TRBJ2-7; TRBD1 aligns across 9 bases. The junction had 7 bases not matched to a gene; V was cut back by 5 bases and J by 5 bases. The CDR3 consists of 14 residues. CDR1 and CDR2 (germline): LNHDA, SQIVND (reference sequence). The CDR3 nucleotides read TGTGCCAGTAGTCTGAACAGGGGGCTGGACGAGCAGTACTTC. This codes for CASSLNRGLDEQYF. Complete variable domain (other parts from reference TRBV19 and TRBJ2-7): DGGITQSPKYLFRKEGQNVTLSCEQNLNHDAMYWYRQDPGQGLRLIYYSQIVNDFQKGDIAEGYSVSREKKESFPLTVTSAQKNPTAFYLCASSLNRGLDEQYFGPGTRLTVT.